A selection of T cell receptor beta chains follows, all from one sample in a study of blood T cell repertoires in COVID-19. Sequencing was performed with immunoSEQ multiplex PCR; in TCRdb, only in-frame clones are kept and a portion is missing. The data hold approximately 190,000 clones, with less than 90% observed a single time. The sequenced sample was PBMCs or T cells enriched from blood (not recorded which). These receptors were obtained from a woman under 40 who had been exposed to COVID-19. Each CDR3 is given with its conserved first and last residue. The D gene is left open where the match is weak. Only part of the rows carry a size: once, few, many, or a class if the clone is expanded.

cdr3_nt: TGTGCCAGTACCCTCCTTGGGATCGGACAGGGAGGGGGGACTGAAGCTTTCTTT; cdr3_aa: CASTLLGIGQGGGTEAFF; d_call: TRBD1; clone_size: once; v_call: TRBV19; j_call: TRBJ1-1
cdr3_nt: TGTGCCAGCAGTTACACCGCACAGGGAGCGAGCTCCTACAATGAGCAGTTCTTC; cdr3_aa: CASSYTAQGASSYNEQFF; d_call: -; clone_size: -; v_call: TRBV6-2/TRBV6-3; j_call: TRBJ2-1
cdr3_nt: TGTGCCAGTAGTAGACAAAGAAGTAACTATGGCTACACCTTC; cdr3_aa: CASSRQRSNYGYTF; d_call: -; clone_size: -; v_call: TRBV19; j_call: TRBJ1-2
cdr3_nt: TGTGCCAGCAGTTCCCAGGGGACAGGGGTGTACGAGCAGTACTTC; cdr3_aa: CASSSQGTGVYEQYF; d_call: TRBD1; clone_size: -; v_call: TRBV6-5; j_call: TRBJ2-7
cdr3_nt: TGCAGCGTCGATAGCGGGGGCCCTTACAATGAGCAGTTCTTC; cdr3_aa: CSVDSGGPYNEQFF; d_call: TRBD2; clone_size: -; v_call: TRBV29-1; j_call: TRBJ2-1
cdr3_nt: TGTGCCAGCAGCGGCCCCGGGAAGGGAGGTTATTCACCCCTCCACTTT; cdr3_aa: CASSGPGKGGYSPLHF; d_call: -; clone_size: -; v_call: TRBV9; j_call: TRBJ1-6
cdr3_nt: TGCGCCAGCAGCCAAGATGCCGCTAGCGGGTACACCGGGGAGCTGTTTTTT; cdr3_aa: CASSQDAASGYTGELFF; d_call: TRBD2; clone_size: -; v_call: TRBV4-3; j_call: TRBJ2-2
cdr3_nt: TGTGCCAGTAGTATTAGTCCAGGGGAGGGGACCCAGTACTTC; cdr3_aa: CASSISPGEGTQYF; d_call: -; clone_size: -; v_call: TRBV19; j_call: TRBJ2-5
cdr3_nt: TGTGCCAGCAGCTCCACCCGGGGGGGCTACGAGCAGTACTTC; cdr3_aa: CASSSTRGGYEQYF; d_call: TRBD2; clone_size: -; v_call: TRBV7-9; j_call: TRBJ2-7
cdr3_nt: TGTGCCAGCAGTCACAGAGCAACTAATGAAAAACTGTTTTTT; cdr3_aa: CASSHRATNEKLFF; d_call: -; clone_size: -; v_call: TRBV6-5; j_call: TRBJ1-4
cdr3_nt: TGTGCCAGCAGCTCACACACAGACAGGAACACTGAAGCTTTCTTT; cdr3_aa: CASSSHTDRNTEAFF; d_call: -; clone_size: -; v_call: TRBV7-9; j_call: TRBJ1-1
cdr3_nt: TGTGCCAGCTCACCAGGCCGGGGGACGGGCTACACCTTC; cdr3_aa: CASSPGRGTGYTF; d_call: -; clone_size: -; v_call: TRBV18; j_call: TRBJ1-2
cdr3_nt: TGTGCCAGTAGTATAGTGGCCAGGGGGGCCGGGGAGCTGTTTTTT; cdr3_aa: CASSIVARGAGELFF; d_call: -; clone_size: once; v_call: TRBV19; j_call: TRBJ2-2
cdr3_nt: TGTGCCAGCAGCATAGACAGGGGAGGCAATTCACCCCTCCACTTT; cdr3_aa: CASSIDRGGNSPLHF; d_call: TRBD1; clone_size: -; v_call: TRBV7-6; j_call: TRBJ1-6
cdr3_nt: TGCGCCAGCAGCCAAGGTCACGACGGGGGGGACGGCTACACCTTC; cdr3_aa: CASSQGHDGGDGYTF; d_call: -; clone_size: -; v_call: TRBV4-3; j_call: TRBJ1-2
cdr3_nt: TGCGCCAGCAGCTTGGACGGGACAGGGGTTCCCTATGGCTACACCTTC; cdr3_aa: CASSLDGTGVPYGYTF; d_call: TRBD1; clone_size: -; v_call: TRBV5-1; j_call: TRBJ1-2
cdr3_nt: TGTGCCAGCAGCTGGGCGAGACAGGGGCACACTGAAGCTTTCTTT; cdr3_aa: CASSWARQGHTEAFF; d_call: TRBD1; clone_size: once; v_call: TRBV5-6; j_call: TRBJ1-1
cdr3_nt: TGTGCCAGCTCTTCAGACCTGGGCCATAACACTGAAGCTTTCTTT; cdr3_aa: CASSSDLGHNTEAFF; d_call: -; clone_size: -; v_call: TRBV18; j_call: TRBJ1-1
cdr3_nt: TGTGCCACACAACCGGGGCAAGCGGGGGGGACTGAAGCTTTCTTT; cdr3_aa: CATQPGQAGGTEAFF; d_call: -; clone_size: few; v_call: TRBV6-5; j_call: TRBJ1-1
cdr3_nt: TGTGCCAGCAGCCCCGGGACTTACGAGCAGTACTTC; cdr3_aa: CASSPGTYEQYF; d_call: -; clone_size: -; v_call: TRBV7-9; j_call: TRBJ2-7
cdr3_nt: TGTGCCAGTAGAATTGGTGGGGCGGCTCACAATGAGCAGTTCTTC; cdr3_aa: CASRIGGAAHNEQFF; d_call: -; clone_size: -; v_call: TRBV19; j_call: TRBJ2-1
cdr3_nt: TGCGCCAGCAGCTGGACACTTGACACTGAAGCTTTCTTT; cdr3_aa: CASSWTLDTEAFF; d_call: -; clone_size: -; v_call: TRBV5-1; j_call: TRBJ1-1
cdr3_nt: TGTGCCAGCGGCGGGACAGCGAATCAGCCCCAGCATTTT; cdr3_aa: CASGGTANQPQHF; d_call: TRBD1; clone_size: -; v_call: TRBV6-5; j_call: TRBJ1-5
cdr3_nt: TGTGCCAGTAGTATATCTATCACAGATACGCAGTATTTT; cdr3_aa: CASSISITDTQYF; d_call: -; clone_size: once; v_call: TRBV19; j_call: TRBJ2-3
cdr3_nt: TGTGCCAGCAGCTTTAAACCCCCAACTAGCGGGGGGATGGATGAGCAGTTCTTC; cdr3_aa: CASSFKPPTSGGMDEQFF; d_call: TRBD2; clone_size: -; v_call: TRBV7-8; j_call: TRBJ2-1
cdr3_nt: TGTGCCAGCAGTGCGTCCTATGGCTACACCTTC; cdr3_aa: CASSASYGYTF; d_call: -; clone_size: -; v_call: TRBV25-1; j_call: TRBJ1-2
cdr3_nt: TGCGCCAGCAGCCAAGTGGAGGGCAATGAGCAGTTCTTC; cdr3_aa: CASSQVEGNEQFF; d_call: -; clone_size: -; v_call: TRBV4-3; j_call: TRBJ2-1
cdr3_nt: TGCGCCAGCAGCCAAGAAGCCGGGGAAAGCTCTGGAAACACCATATATTTT; cdr3_aa: CASSQEAGESSGNTIYF; d_call: -; clone_size: -; v_call: TRBV4-3; j_call: TRBJ1-3
cdr3_nt: TGCGCCAGCAGCCTCCAGGCGACCTTTAATGAAAAACTGTTTTTT; cdr3_aa: CASSLQATFNEKLFF; d_call: -; clone_size: -; v_call: TRBV5-1; j_call: TRBJ1-4
cdr3_nt: TGTGCCAGCAGTGACCGGGGGACTACCTACAATGAGCAGTTCTTC; cdr3_aa: CASSDRGTTYNEQFF; d_call: TRBD2; clone_size: -; v_call: TRBV2; j_call: TRBJ2-1
cdr3_nt: TGTGCCTGGAGTTGGGCTACAACTAATGAAAAACTGTTTTTT; cdr3_aa: CAWSWATTNEKLFF; d_call: -; clone_size: -; v_call: TRBV30; j_call: TRBJ1-4
cdr3_nt: TGTGCCAGCAGTCGCACAGGGACCCCTGAAGCTTTCTTT; cdr3_aa: CASSRTGTPEAFF; d_call: -; clone_size: once; v_call: TRBV6-2/TRBV6-3; j_call: TRBJ1-1
cdr3_nt: TGTGCCAGCAGCTTACGACAGGACAATGGCTACACCTTC; cdr3_aa: CASSLRQDNGYTF; d_call: -; clone_size: -; v_call: TRBV7-9; j_call: TRBJ1-2
cdr3_nt: TGCAGTATACTCCATAGCACTGAAGCTTTCTTT; cdr3_aa: CSILHSTEAFF; d_call: -; clone_size: -; v_call: TRBV20-1; j_call: TRBJ1-1
cdr3_nt: TGCAGCGCCGAAGGGGGATGGGACACTGAAGCTTTCTTT; cdr3_aa: CSAEGGWDTEAFF; d_call: -; clone_size: -; v_call: TRBV29-1; j_call: TRBJ1-1
cdr3_nt: TGTGCCAGCGGAACGGACAGAATCTACGAGCAGTACTTC; cdr3_aa: CASGTDRIYEQYF; d_call: -; clone_size: -; v_call: TRBV5-6; j_call: TRBJ2-7
cdr3_nt: TGTGCCAGCAGTCCCCGCCCGGGGGCCTACAATGAGCAGTTCTTC; cdr3_aa: CASSPRPGAYNEQFF; d_call: -; clone_size: -; v_call: TRBV27; j_call: TRBJ2-1
cdr3_nt: TGTGCCAGTAGGGAAAGGGGCTCCTACAATGAGCAGTTCTTC; cdr3_aa: CASRERGSYNEQFF; d_call: -; clone_size: -; v_call: TRBV19; j_call: TRBJ2-1
cdr3_nt: TGTGCCAGCGATGTTATCGGGACAGGGGTTGGCTACACCTTC; cdr3_aa: CASDVIGTGVGYTF; d_call: TRBD1; clone_size: -; v_call: TRBV11-2; j_call: TRBJ1-2
cdr3_nt: TGCGCCAGCAGCCAAAGACCCCTGGAGGTGGCCGGGGAGCTGTTTTTT; cdr3_aa: CASSQRPLEVAGELFF; d_call: -; clone_size: -; v_call: TRBV4-3; j_call: TRBJ2-2
cdr3_nt: TGTGCCAGCTCACGGGACAGGGCGGACTATGGCTACACCTTC; cdr3_aa: CASSRDRADYGYTF; d_call: TRBD1; clone_size: -; v_call: TRBV18; j_call: TRBJ1-2
cdr3_nt: TGTGCCAGCAGCTTATATTCAGCGGGGGACCCCAGCTCCTACGAGCAGTACTTC; cdr3_aa: CASSLYSAGDPSSYEQYF; d_call: TRBD2; clone_size: -; v_call: TRBV7-8; j_call: TRBJ2-7
cdr3_nt: TGTGCCAGCACTAGAGGAGCTCCCAGCACAGATACGCAGTATTTT; cdr3_aa: CASTRGAPSTDTQYF; d_call: -; clone_size: -; v_call: TRBV7-3; j_call: TRBJ2-3
cdr3_nt: TGTGCCAGCAGCCACAGGGGGCCTGGGGCCAACGTCCTGACTTTC; cdr3_aa: CASSHRGPGANVLTF; d_call: TRBD1; clone_size: few; v_call: TRBV14; j_call: TRBJ2-6
cdr3_nt: TGCGCCAGCAGCCAAGAAGGCACAGATAACACTGAAGCTTTCTTT; cdr3_aa: CASSQEGTDNTEAFF; d_call: -; clone_size: -; v_call: TRBV4-1; j_call: TRBJ1-1
cdr3_nt: TGTGCCTGGAAGCGCGGGGGGGTATTGGGTGAGCAGTTCTTC; cdr3_aa: CAWKRGGVLGEQFF; d_call: TRBD2; clone_size: once; v_call: TRBV30; j_call: TRBJ2-1
cdr3_nt: TGTGCCAGCAGCTTAGCGGACAGGGCCTCCTACGAGCAGTACTTC; cdr3_aa: CASSLADRASYEQYF; d_call: TRBD1; clone_size: -; v_call: TRBV7-9; j_call: TRBJ2-7
cdr3_nt: TGCGCCAGCAGCTTGGGAGTCGAGACCCAGTACTTC; cdr3_aa: CASSLGVETQYF; d_call: -; clone_size: -; v_call: TRBV5-1; j_call: TRBJ2-5
cdr3_nt: TGTGCCAGCTTTACTAGCGGGGGGTACAATGAGCAGTTCTTC; cdr3_aa: CASFTSGGYNEQFF; d_call: TRBD2; clone_size: -; v_call: TRBV18; j_call: TRBJ2-1
cdr3_nt: TGTGCCAGCAGTTACGACAGGGCCTACGAGCAGTACTTC; cdr3_aa: CASSYDRAYEQYF; d_call: TRBD1; clone_size: -; v_call: TRBV6-5; j_call: TRBJ2-7
cdr3_nt: TGTGCCAGCAGGCCCCCGATCAGGGGGGCCGGGGAGCTGTTTTTT; cdr3_aa: CASRPPIRGAGELFF; d_call: -; clone_size: once; v_call: TRBV7-9; j_call: TRBJ2-2
cdr3_nt: TGTGCCAGCAGCTTGGTATATGGGACAGGGAACTACGAGCAGTACTTC; cdr3_aa: CASSLVYGTGNYEQYF; d_call: TRBD1; clone_size: -; v_call: TRBV5-4; j_call: TRBJ2-7
cdr3_nt: TGTGCCAGCAGTTACAGTACAGGGTCTATCAACACTGAAGCTTTCTTT; cdr3_aa: CASSYSTGSINTEAFF; d_call: -; clone_size: once; v_call: TRBV6-5; j_call: TRBJ1-1